Included here is one TCR beta chain sequence, with context. The antigen is not known. The data stem from a study of T cell responses to AZD1222 COVID-19 vaccine. Study findings and constraints: Spike as a whole was targeted by vaccine-associated CD4 TCRs, dominant at 160-218 and 743-854. Donors were mostly white British, more females; clonal diversity possibly underestimated.

CDR3 length: 13 amino acids. Germline V gives CDR1 KGHSH, CDR2 LQKENI. V shed 4 bases and J shed 1 base, with 7 bases lying between them. Sequencing used immunoSEQ multiplex PCR; TCRdb keeps in-frame clones, though not all of them. Counted here are about 120,000 clones, roughly 84% occurring once; the ten biggest clones make up approximately 26%. This sequence was found in an adult who received the AZD1222 COVID-19 vaccine. The chain recombines TRBV18 with TRBJ1-1, with D possibly being TRBD1 (5 bases). The sequencing used peripheral blood, collected 28 days after the second AZD1222 dose. The CDR3 loop is CASSRGGNTEAFF. The DNA of the CDR3 is TGTGCCAGCTCACGGGGGGGGAACACTGAAGCTTTCTTT.